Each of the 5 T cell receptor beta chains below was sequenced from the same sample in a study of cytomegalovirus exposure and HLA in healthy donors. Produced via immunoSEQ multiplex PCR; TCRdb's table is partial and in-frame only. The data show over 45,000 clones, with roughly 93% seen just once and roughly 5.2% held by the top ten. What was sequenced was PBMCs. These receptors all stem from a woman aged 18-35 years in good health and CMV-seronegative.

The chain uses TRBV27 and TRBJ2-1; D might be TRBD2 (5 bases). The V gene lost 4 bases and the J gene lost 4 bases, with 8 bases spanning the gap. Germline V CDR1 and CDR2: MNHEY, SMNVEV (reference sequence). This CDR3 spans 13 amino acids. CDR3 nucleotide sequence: TGTGCCAGCAGTTCAGGAGGATACAATGAGCAGTTCTTC. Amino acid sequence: CASSSGGYNEQFF.

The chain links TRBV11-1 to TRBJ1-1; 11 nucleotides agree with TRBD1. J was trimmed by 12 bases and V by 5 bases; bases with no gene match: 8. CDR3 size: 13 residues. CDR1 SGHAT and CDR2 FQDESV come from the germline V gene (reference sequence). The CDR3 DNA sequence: TGTGCCAGCAGCCTAAGGACAGGGGGCGAAACTTTCTTT. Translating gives CASSLRTGGETFF.

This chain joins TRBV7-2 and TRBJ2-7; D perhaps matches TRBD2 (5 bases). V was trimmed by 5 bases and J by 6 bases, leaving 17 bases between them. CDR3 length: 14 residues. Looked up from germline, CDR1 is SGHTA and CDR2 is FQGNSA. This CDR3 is CASSISEPEAEQYF. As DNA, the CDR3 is TGTGCCAGCAGCATTTCGGAGCCGGAGGCCGAGCAGTACTTC.

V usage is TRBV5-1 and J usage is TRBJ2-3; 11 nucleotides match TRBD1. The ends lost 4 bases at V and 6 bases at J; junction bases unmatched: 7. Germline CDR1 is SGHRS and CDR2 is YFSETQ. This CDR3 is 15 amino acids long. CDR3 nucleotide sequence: TGCGCCAGCAGCCTCCGGGACAGGGGGGCCGATACGCAGTATTTT. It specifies CASSLRDRGADTQYF.

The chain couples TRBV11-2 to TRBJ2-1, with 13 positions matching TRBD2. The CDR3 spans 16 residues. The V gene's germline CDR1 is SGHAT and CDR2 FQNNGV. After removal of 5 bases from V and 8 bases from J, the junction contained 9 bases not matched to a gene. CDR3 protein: CASSELPGLAGHEQFF. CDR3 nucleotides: TGTGCCAGCAGCGAACTACCGGGACTAGCGGGACATGAGCAGTTCTTC.